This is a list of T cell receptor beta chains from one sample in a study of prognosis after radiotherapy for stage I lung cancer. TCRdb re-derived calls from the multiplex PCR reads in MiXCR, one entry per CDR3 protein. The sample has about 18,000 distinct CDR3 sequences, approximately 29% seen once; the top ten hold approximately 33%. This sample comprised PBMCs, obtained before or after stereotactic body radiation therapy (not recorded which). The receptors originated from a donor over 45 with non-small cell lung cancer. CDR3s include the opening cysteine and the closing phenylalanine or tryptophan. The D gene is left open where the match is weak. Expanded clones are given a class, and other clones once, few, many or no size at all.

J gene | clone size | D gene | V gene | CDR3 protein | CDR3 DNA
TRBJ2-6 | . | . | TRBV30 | CAWSSRGLSGANVLTF | TGTGCCTGGAGCTCCAGGGGTCTCTCAGGGGCCAACGTCCTGACTTTC
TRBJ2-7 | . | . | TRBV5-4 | CASSLGDPYEQYF | TGTGCCAGCAGCTTGGGGGACCCCTACGAGCAGTACTTC
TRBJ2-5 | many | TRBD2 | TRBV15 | CATSRGLAGETQYF | TGTGCCACCAGCAGGGGACTAGCGGGAGAGACCCAGTACTTC
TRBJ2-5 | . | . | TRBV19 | CASRPEGRIETQYF | TGTGCCAGTAGACCTGAGGGACGGATCGAGACCCAGTACTTC
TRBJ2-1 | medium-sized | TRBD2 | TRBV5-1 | CASSPLAGPYNEQFF | TGCGCCAGCAGCCCCCTAGCGGGGCCCTACAATGAGCAGTTCTTC
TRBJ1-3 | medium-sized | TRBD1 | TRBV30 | CAWSGDRGPGNTIYF | TGTGCCTGGAGTGGGGACAGGGGACCTGGAAACACCATATATTTT
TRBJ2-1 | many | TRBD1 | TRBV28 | CASSFPGQPYNEQFF | TGTGCCAGCAGTTTTCCGGGACAGCCCTACAATGAGCAGTTCTTC
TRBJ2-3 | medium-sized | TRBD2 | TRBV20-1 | CSATGTSGSTDTQYF | TGCAGTGCCACCGGGACTAGCGGGAGTACAGATACGCAGTATTTT
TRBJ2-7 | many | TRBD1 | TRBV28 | CASRDRVYEQYF | TGTGCCAGCCGAGACAGGGTCTACGAGCAGTACTTC
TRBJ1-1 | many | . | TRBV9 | CASSVGEGLNTEAFF | TGTGCCAGCAGCGTAGGTGAGGGGCTGAACACTGAAGCTTTCTTT
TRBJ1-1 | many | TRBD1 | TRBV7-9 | CASSWGLGQGGTEAFF | TGTGCCAGCTCCTGGGGCTTGGGACAGGGGGGGACTGAAGCTTTCTTT
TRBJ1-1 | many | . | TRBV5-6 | CASSLVRGLNTEAFF | TGTGCCAGCAGCTTGGTGCGGGGATTGAACACTGAAGCTTTCTTT
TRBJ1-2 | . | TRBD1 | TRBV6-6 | CASSYSGQRFCCGYTF | TGTGCCAGCAGTTACTCGGGACAGCGGTTCTGCTGTGGCTACACCTTC
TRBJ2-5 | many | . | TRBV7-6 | CASSFSETEQETQYF | TGTGCCAGCAGCTTTTCTGAGACAGAACAAGAGACCCAGTACTTC
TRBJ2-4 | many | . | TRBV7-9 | CASSPPLRYGGAKNIQYF | TGTGCCAGCAGCCCACCCCTCCGGTATGGGGGAGCCAAAAACATTCAGTACTTC
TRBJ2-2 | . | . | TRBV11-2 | CASSLGCANTGELFF | TGTGCCAGCAGCTTAGGCTGTGCGAACACCGGGGAGCTGTTTTTT
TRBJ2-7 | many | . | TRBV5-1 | CASSWIGTSYEQYF | TGCGCCAGCAGCTGGATTGGCACCTCCTACGAGCAGTACTTC
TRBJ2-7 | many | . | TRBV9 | CASSPKGRSVVEQYF | TGTGCCAGCAGCCCGAAAGGGCGGTCTGTTGTCGAGCAGTACTTC
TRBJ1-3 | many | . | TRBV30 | CAWSPLRSGNTIYF | TGTGCCTGGAGCCCTTTACGCTCTGGAAACACCATATATTTT
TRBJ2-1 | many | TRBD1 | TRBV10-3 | CAIHRTGAISYNEQFF | TGTGCCATCCACCGGACAGGGGCCATCTCCTACAATGAGCAGTTCTTC
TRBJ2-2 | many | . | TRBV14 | CASSQLRGSGTGELFF | TGTGCCAGCAGCCAATTAAGAGGGAGTGGCACCGGGGAGCTGTTTTTT
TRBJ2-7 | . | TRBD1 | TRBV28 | CASISPRQGIYEQYF | TGTGCCAGCATTTCCCCGAGACAGGGTATCTACGAGCAGTACTTC
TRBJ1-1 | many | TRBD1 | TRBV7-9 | CASSLATGGSTEAFF | TGTGCCAGCAGCTTAGCGACAGGGGGAAGCACTGAAGCTTTCTTT
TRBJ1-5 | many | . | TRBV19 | CASSIAAVSNQPQHF | TGTGCCAGTAGTATAGCGGCGGTTAGCAATCAGCCCCAGCATTTT
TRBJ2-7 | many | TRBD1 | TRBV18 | CASSPNRGPYEQYF | TGTGCCAGCTCACCGAACAGGGGTCCCTACGAGCAGTACTTC
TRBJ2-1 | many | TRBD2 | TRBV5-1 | CASSLLGLENHNEQFF | TGCGCCAGCAGCTTGCTGGGACTAGAAAATCACAATGAGCAGTTCTTC
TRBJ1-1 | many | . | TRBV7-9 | CASSPSQGLNTEAFF | TGTGCCAGCAGCCCCTCCCAAGGGCTGAACACTGAAGCTTTCTTT
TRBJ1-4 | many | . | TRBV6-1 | CASRFRAIDEKLFF | TGTGCCAGCAGATTCAGGGCCATAGATGAAAAACTGTTTTTT
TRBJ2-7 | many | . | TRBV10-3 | CAISPQVGVLGEQYF | TGTGCCATCAGCCCGCAGGTTGGGGTTCTGGGCGAGCAGTACTTC
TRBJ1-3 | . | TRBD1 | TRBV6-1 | CASSEAPTGFRNTIYF | TGTGCCAGCAGTGAAGCCCCGACAGGGTTTAGAAACACCATATATTTT
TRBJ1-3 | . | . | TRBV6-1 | CASSLTGLSPVNTIYF | TGTGCCAGCAGCCTAACAGGGCTAAGCCCTGTAAACACCATATATTTT
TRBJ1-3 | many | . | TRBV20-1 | CSASGDSPGVGNTIYF | TGCAGTGCTAGTGGGGACTCCCCGGGGGTTGGAAACACCATATATTTT
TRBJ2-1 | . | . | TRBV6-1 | CASRKGRWTAGNQQFF | TGTGCCAGCAGAAAAGGGCGATGGACGGCGGGGAATCAGCAGTTCTTC
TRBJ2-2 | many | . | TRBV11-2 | CASSTWTTNTGELFF | TGTGCCAGCAGCACCTGGACAACGAACACCGGGGAGCTGTTTTTT
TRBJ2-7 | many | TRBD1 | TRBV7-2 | CASSTRGGQGSSYEQYF | TGTGCCAGCAGCACCCGAGGCGGACAGGGGAGCTCCTACGAGCAGTACTTC
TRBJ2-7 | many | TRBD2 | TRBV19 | CASSIKSSGRLNEQYF | TGTGCCAGTAGTATTAAATCTAGCGGGAGGTTGAACGAGCAGTACTTC
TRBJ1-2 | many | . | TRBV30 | CAWSVRRSYGYTF | TGTGCCTGGAGTGTAAGGAGGTCTTACGGCTACACCTTC
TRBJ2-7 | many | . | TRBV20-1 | CSAGSTGHGEQYF | TGCAGTGCTGGCTCGACAGGCCATGGCGAGCAGTACTTC
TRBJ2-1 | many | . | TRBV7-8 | CASSLAASSYNEQFF | TGTGCCAGCAGCTTAGCGGCTAGCTCCTACAATGAGCAGTTCTTC
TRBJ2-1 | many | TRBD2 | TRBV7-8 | CASSPRGLREGYNEQFF | TGTGCCAGCAGCCCTCGGGGGCTGCGGGAGGGCTACAATGAGCAGTTCTTC
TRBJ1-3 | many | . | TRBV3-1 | CASSQAGNTIYF | TGTGCCAGCAGCCAAGCTGGAAACACCATATATTTT
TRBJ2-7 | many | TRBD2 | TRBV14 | CASSHDRLAGVGEQYF | TGTGCCAGCAGCCATGATAGACTAGCGGGAGTTGGTGAGCAGTACTTC
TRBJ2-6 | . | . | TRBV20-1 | CSARDLAAGPGSGSNVLTF | TGCAGTGCTAGAGATCTGGCGGCAGGGCCTGGCTCTGGGTCCAACGTCCTGACTTTC
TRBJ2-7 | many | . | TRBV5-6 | CASSLVGRGRQGGSYEQYF | TGTGCCAGCAGCTTGGTCGGCAGGGGCCGCCAGGGAGGCTCCTACGAGCAGTACTTC
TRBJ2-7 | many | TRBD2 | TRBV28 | CASSLLTSGRYYEQYF | TGTGCCAGCAGTTTATTGACTAGCGGGAGATATTACGAGCAGTACTTC